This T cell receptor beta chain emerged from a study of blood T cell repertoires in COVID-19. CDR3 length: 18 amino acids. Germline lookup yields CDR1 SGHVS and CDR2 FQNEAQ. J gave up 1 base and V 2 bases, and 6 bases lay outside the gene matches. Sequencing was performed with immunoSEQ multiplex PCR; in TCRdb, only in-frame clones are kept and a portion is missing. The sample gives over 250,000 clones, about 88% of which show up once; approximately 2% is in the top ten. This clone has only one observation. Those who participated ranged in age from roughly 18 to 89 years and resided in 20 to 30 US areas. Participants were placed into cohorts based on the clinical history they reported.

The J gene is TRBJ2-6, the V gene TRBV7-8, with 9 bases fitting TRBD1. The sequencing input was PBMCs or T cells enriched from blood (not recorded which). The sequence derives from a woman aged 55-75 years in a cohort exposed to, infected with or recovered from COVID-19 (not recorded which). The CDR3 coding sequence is TGTGCCAGCAGCTTACTCGGGACAGGGAAATCTGGGGCCAACGTCCTGACTTTC. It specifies CASSLLGTGKSGANVLTF.